What follows is one T cell receptor (beta chain) and its context. Its antigen is unknown. The sample is drawn from a study of T cell responses to AZD1222 COVID-19 vaccine. J lost 3 bases, V lost 6 bases, and 11 bases had no gene match. The CDR3 is 17 residues long. Germline-derived CDR1 and CDR2 are SGHTA and FQGTGA. Researchers grouped second doses given at about 4 or about 12 weeks into one pool. Study-wide results and caveats: Once two AZD1222 doses were given, Spike-specific TCR breadth and depth went up. Clonal diversity may have been underestimated in mostly white British donors. Recipients of AZD1222 seropositive at baseline numbered only five or six.

Only in-frame clones appear in the TCRdb table, and some are missing; sequencing was by immunoSEQ multiplex PCR. The profile covers some 150,000 clones, with 89% appearing a single time and under 2% taken by the ten largest. The receptor was derived from an adult who received the AZD1222 COVID-19 vaccine. This material consisted of peripheral blood, taken 28 days after the second AZD1222 dose. The J gene is TRBJ2-7, the V gene TRBV7-3; 13 positions agree with TRBD2. In nucleotides, the CDR3 is TGTGCCAGCAGTCACCTCCCACTAGCGGGAGGGGACTACGAGCAGTACTTC. Translation gives CASSHLPLAGGDYEQYF. Using reference TRBV7-3 and TRBJ2-7 for the parts outside the CDR3, the full variable domain is GAGVSQTPSNKVTEKGKYVELRCDPISGHTALYWYRQSLGQGPEFLIYFQGTGAADDSGLPNDRFFAVRPEGSVSTLKIQRTERGDSAVYLCASSHLPLAGGDYEQYFGPGTRLTVT.